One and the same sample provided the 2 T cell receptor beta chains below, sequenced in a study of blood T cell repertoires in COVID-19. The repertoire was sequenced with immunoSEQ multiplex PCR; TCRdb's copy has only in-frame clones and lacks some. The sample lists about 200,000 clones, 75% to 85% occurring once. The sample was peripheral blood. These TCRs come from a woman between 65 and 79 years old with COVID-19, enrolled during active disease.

CDR3 in DNA: TGTGCCAGCAGCACCCCGGGACAGAGCTACGAGCAGTACTTC. This codes for CASSTPGQSYEQYF. The chain employs TRBV6-6 and TRBJ2-7; 7 nucleotides align to TRBD1. There are 14 residues in the CDR3. Per germline, CDR1 MNHNY and CDR2 SVGAGI (reference sequence). V lost 6 bases to trimming and J lost 3 bases; unmatched junction nucleotides: 8.

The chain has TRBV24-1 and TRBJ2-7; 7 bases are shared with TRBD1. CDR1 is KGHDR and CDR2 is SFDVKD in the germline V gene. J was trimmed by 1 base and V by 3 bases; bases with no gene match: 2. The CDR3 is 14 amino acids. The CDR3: CATSDAGGSYEQYF. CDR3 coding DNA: TGTGCCACCAGTGATGCAGGGGGTTCCTACGAGCAGTACTTC.